The subject of this entry is one TCR beta chain. The antigen is unknown. This specimen comes from a study of neurological immune-mediated disorders. CDR3 length: 14 residues. CDR1 and CDR2 (germline): LNHDA, SQIVND (reference sequence). Trimming cost V 6 bases and J 0 bases, with 8 bases left between them. Findings of the study overall: A possible signature appeared as one related-CDR3 cluster, in which phylogenetic grouping placed the repertoires of 18 of 34 multiple sclerosis patients. Levels of TCR clonal expansion peaked in HTLV-1-associated myelopathy and reached their lowest in multiple sclerosis, under those of healthy controls. Private repertoires in all groups were suggested, as expanded clones shared no CDR3 amino acid sequences across subjects.

TCRdb re-analysed the 5' RACE reads in MiXCR, keeping a single row per CDR3 protein. The table includes about 80,000 distinct CDR3 sequences, 5% to 6.5% detected once. Stated time point: longitudinal time-point 2. Source material was 2 million unsorted PBMCs, stored at -80 °C in RNAlater. This receptor was identified in a woman in her sixties with multiple sclerosis. Sequenced material: PBMCs. The chain carries TRBV19 and TRBJ2-2; D uncertain. The CDR3 sequence: CASRPGANTGELFF. The CDR3 coding sequence is TGTGCCAGTAGACCAGGAGCGAACACCGGGGAGCTGTTTTTT.